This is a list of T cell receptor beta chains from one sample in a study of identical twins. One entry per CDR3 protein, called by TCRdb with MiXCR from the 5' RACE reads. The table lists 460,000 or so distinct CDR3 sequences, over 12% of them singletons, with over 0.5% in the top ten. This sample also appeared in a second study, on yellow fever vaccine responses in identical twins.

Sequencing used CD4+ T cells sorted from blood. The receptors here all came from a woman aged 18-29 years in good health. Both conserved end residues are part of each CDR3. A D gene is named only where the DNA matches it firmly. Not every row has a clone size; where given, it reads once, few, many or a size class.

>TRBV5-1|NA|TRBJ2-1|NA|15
CASNQEGNSYNEQFF
TGCGCCAGTAACCAAGAGGGCAACTCCTACAATGAGCAGTTCTTC
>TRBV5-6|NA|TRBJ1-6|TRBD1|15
CASSRMDREDSPLHF
TGTGCCAGCAGCCGGATGGACAGGGAGGATTCACCCCTCCACTTT
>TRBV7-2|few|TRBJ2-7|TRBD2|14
CASSFLGLAGEQYF
TGTGCCAGCAGCTTCCTGGGACTAGCGGGAGAACAGTACTTC
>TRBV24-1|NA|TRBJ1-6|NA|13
CATSDRRGSPLHF
TGTGCCACCAGTGACCGACGAGGTTCACCCCTCCACTTT
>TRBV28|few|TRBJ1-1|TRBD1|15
CASSLDQGAGTEAFF
TGTGCCAGCAGTTTAGACCAGGGGGCGGGCACTGAAGCTTTCTTT
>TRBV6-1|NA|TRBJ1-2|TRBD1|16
CASSQPPMTGFHGYTF
TGTGCCAGCAGTCAACCCCCGATGACAGGGTTTCATGGCTACACCTTC
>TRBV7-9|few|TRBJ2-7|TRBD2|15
CASSFAGLAGGEQYF
TGTGCCAGCAGCTTTGCGGGACTAGCGGGAGGTGAGCAGTACTTC
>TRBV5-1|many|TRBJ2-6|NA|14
CASSLQTGANVLTF
TGCGCCAGCAGCTTGCAGACTGGGGCCAACGTCCTGACTTTC
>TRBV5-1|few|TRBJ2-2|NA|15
CASSLARKDTGELFF
TGCGCCAGCAGCTTGGCACGAAAAGACACCGGGGAGCTGTTTTTT
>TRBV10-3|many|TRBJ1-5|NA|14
CAISNTGSIMPQHF
TGTGCCATCAGCAATACAGGGTCGATAATGCCCCAGCATTTT
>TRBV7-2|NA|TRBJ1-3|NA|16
CASSQRRSDGGNTIYF
TGTGCCAGCAGCCAACGAAGGTCCGACGGAGGAAACACCATATATTTT
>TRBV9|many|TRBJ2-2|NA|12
CASRRGTGELFF
TGTGCCAGCAGGAGGGGCACCGGGGAGCTGTTTTTT
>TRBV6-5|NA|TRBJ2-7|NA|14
CASSSPYRVGEQYF
TGTGCCAGCAGTTCCCCTTACAGGGTTGGGGAGCAGTACTTC
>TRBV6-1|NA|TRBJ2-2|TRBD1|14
CASTMDRGRGELFF
TGTGCCAGCACCATGGACAGGGGGCGGGGGGAGCTGTTTTTT
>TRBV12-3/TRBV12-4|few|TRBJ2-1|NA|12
CASSLGVWEQFF
TGTGCCAGCAGTTTGGGGGTGTGGGAGCAGTTCTTC
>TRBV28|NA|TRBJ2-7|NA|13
CASRRQALDEQYF
TGTGCCAGCAGGAGACAGGCCTTGGACGAGCAGTACTTC
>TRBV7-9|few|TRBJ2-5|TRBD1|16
CASSLNRDRGPETQYF
TGTGCCAGCAGCTTAAACCGGGACAGGGGGCCGGAGACCCAGTACTTC
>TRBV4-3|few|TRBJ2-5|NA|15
CASSQDWMEQETQYF
TGCGCCAGCAGCCAAGATTGGATGGAGCAAGAGACCCAGTACTTC